The TCR beta chain described here comes from a study of blood T cell repertoires in COVID-19. The count of this clone is one. TCRdb's table, derived via immunoSEQ multiplex PCR, lists solely in-frame clones and lacks some. Here the sample spans just over 95,000 clones, 90% being singletons. Germline CDR1 is SNHLY and CDR2 is FYNNEI. With V trimmed by 6 bases and J by 5 bases, 9 bases remained unmatched. This CDR3 region has 15 residues. The chain employs TRBV2 and TRBJ1-5, with 8 positions matching TRBD1. The sample taken for sequencing was peripheral blood. This receptor was identified in a man in his fifties or sixties with acute or convalescent COVID-19. CDR3: CASRPDRGGDQPQHF. CDR3 nucleotide sequence: TGTGCCAGCAGACCTGACAGGGGTGGCGATCAGCCCCAGCATTTT.